A selection of T cell receptor beta chains follows, all from one sample in a study of blood T cells in healthy people across ages. MiXCR was run by TCRdb on the 5' RACE reads, yielding one entry per CDR3 protein. The table includes about 1 million distinct CDR3 sequences, 20% to 25% detected once. These data also featured in a second study, about T cells of mothers and their children.

The sample comprised blood. The source is a girl under 10 years old in good health. Each CDR3 is given with its conserved first and last residue. Expanded clones are given a class, and other clones once, few, many or no size at all.

>TRBV29-1|-|TRBJ1-3
CSVDEGTYGNTIYF
>TRBV4-1|few|TRBJ2-5
CASSRRDDVETQYF
>TRBV20-1|-|TRBJ2-3
CSARDPAGDTQYF
>TRBV24-1|few|TRBJ2-3
CATSDLPPDTQYF
>TRBV6-2/TRBV6-3|-|TRBJ2-3
CASGKIGTYPLLSTDTQYF
>TRBV12-3/TRBV12-4|-|TRBJ2-1
CASSFSWGSYNEQFF
>TRBV9|-|TRBJ1-2
CASSVESGGVYGYTF
>TRBV6-2/TRBV6-3|few|TRBJ2-7
CASSAGATYEQYF
>TRBV7-2|-|TRBJ1-4
CASNRQGATNEKLFF
>TRBV29-1|few|TRBJ2-1
CSVASSYNEQFF
>TRBV7-6|few|TRBJ1-1
CASKRGRDTEAFF
>TRBV18|-|TRBJ2-2
CASSPIGQENTGELFF
>TRBV15|few|TRBJ1-1
CATSWGVGTEAFF
>TRBV6-5|few|-
CASSYMRQGPYEQYF
>TRBV6-2/TRBV6-3|-|TRBJ2-1
CASSGKTGYVLAGANEQFF
>TRBV29-1|few|TRBJ1-2
CSVQIGQSPGYGYTF
>TRBV7-2|few|TRBJ2-7
CASSTDSGTLNYEQYF
>TRBV9|few|TRBJ2-5
CAGSGGQQETQYF
>TRBV29-1|few|TRBJ1-1
CSVKYDATRTEAFF
>TRBV29-1|-|TRBJ2-5
CSVLGHRQETQYF
>TRBV5-1|few|TRBJ2-2
CASSDSDRGNTGELFF
>TRBV4-2|few|-
CASSQGIGTNDEQFF
>TRBV7-9|many|TRBJ2-1
CASSLGTSGSDEQFF
>TRBV7-2|few|TRBJ2-3
CASSLSSGRYMVEDTQYF
>TRBV5-1|-|TRBJ1-1
CASSPLMPTNVIFF
>TRBV7-9|-|TRBJ2-5
CASRSGTSQYF
>TRBV15|-|TRBJ2-3
CATSSPRLENTDTQYF
>TRBV7-9|few|TRBJ1-4
CASSSNRERDEKLFF
>TRBV27|-|TRBJ1-2
CATLGGYGYTF
>TRBV7-9|few|TRBJ2-7
CASSPTLRAYEQYF
>TRBV3-1|-|TRBJ1-2
CASSHLSSPTYF
>TRBV10-3|-|TRBJ2-3
CATISSGPSTDTQYF
>TRBV19|-|TRBJ1-4
CASSIFGEKLFF
>TRBV28|few|TRBJ2-7
CASSFVTVTYEQYF